The 2 T cell receptor beta chains listed next were all sequenced from one sample in a study of T cell repertoires in cytomegalovirus infection. TCRdb reprocessed the reads via MiXCR and lists one record per CDR3 protein. The sample records roughly 230,000 distinct CDR3 sequences, approximately 24% being singletons. Sequencing was done on a sample of CD8+ T cells from PBMCs. The receptors here all came from a human donor in good health (CMV status not recorded). Some clones in this sample may be carry-over from other donors' samples.

The chain has TRBV7-2 and TRBJ2-2; 8 bases map to TRBD2. The CDR3 has 19 residues. Germline lookup yields CDR1 SGHTA and CDR2 FQGNSA. V shed 1 base and J 2 bases; nucleotides not matched to a gene: 12. The CDR3 sequence is CASSLVQRGPHRNTGELFF. In DNA, the CDR3 is TGTGCCAGCAGCTTAGTACAGCGGGGGCCCCACCGAAACACCGGGGAGCTGTTTTTT. Full variable domain (rest looked up from reference TRBV7-2 and TRBJ2-2): GAGVSQSPSNKVTEKGKDVELRCDPISGHTALYWYRQSLGQGLEFLIYFQGNSAPDKSGLPSDRFSAERTGGSVSTLTIQRTQQEDSAVYLCASSLVQRGPHRNTGELFFGEGSRLTVL.

This chain connects TRBV6-2 or TRBV6-3 to TRBJ2-5; 13 nucleotides agree with TRBD2. Germline V gene data show CDR1 as MNHEY and CDR2 as SVGEGT. The V and J ends lost 4 bases and 0 bases, in that order; junction bases with no gene match: 8. The CDR3 length is 18 residues. The chain's CDR3 is CASSSGLAGAPYQETQYF. In DNA form, the CDR3 reads TGTGCCAGCAGTTCCGGACTAGCGGGGGCCCCGTACCAAGAGACCCAGTACTTC.